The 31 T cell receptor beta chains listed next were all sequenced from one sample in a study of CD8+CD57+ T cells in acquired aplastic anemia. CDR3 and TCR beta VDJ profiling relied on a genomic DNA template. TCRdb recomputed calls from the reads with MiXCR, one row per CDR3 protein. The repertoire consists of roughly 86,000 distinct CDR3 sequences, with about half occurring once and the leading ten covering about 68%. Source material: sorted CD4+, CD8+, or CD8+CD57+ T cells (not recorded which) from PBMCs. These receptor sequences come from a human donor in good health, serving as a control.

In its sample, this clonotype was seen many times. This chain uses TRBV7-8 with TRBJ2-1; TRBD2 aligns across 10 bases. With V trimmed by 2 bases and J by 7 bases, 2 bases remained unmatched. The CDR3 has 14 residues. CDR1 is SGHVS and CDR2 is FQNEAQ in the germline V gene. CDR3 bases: TGTGCCAGCAGCTTACCACTAGCGGGGAATGAGCAGTTCTTC. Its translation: CASSLPLAGNEQFF.

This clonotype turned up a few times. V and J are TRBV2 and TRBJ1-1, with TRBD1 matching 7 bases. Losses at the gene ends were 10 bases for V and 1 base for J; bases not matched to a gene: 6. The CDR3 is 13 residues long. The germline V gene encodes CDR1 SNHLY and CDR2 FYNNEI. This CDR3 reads CATLGQPNTEAFF. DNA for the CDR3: TGTGCCACGCTGGGACAGCCGAACACTGAAGCTTTCTTT.

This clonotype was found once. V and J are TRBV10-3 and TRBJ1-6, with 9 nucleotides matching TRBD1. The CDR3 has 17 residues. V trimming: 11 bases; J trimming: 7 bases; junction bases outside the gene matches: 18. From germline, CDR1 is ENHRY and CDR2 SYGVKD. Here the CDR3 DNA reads TGTGCCCTCTCGGTCCGGGACAACACAGGGGGCAATTCACCCCTCCACTTT. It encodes CALSVRDNTGGNSPLHF.

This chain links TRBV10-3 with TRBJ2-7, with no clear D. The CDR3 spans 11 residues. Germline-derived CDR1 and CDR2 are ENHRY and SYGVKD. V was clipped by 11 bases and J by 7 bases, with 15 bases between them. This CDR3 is CAVRASGEQYV. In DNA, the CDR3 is TGTGCCGTCCGAGCCTCTGGGGAGCAGTACGTC.

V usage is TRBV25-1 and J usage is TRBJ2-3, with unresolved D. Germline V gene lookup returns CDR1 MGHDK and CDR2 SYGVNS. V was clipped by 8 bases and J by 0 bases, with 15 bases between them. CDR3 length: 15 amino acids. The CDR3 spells CASSPEDGSTDTQYF. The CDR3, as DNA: TGTGCCAGCTCACCCGAGGACGGTAGCACAGATACGCAGTATTTT.

The CDR3 DNA follows: TGTGCCAGTAGTATAGTAAGGGGTTCACCCCTCCACTTT. Translating gives CASSIVRGSPLHF. The chain carries TRBV19 and TRBJ1-6; possibly TRBD1 for D (5 bases). The germline CDR1 and CDR2 sequences are LNHDA and SQIVND (reference sequence). Trimming shortened V by 1 base and J by 9 bases, and 7 bases separated the two germline ends. The CDR3 sequence is 13 residues long.

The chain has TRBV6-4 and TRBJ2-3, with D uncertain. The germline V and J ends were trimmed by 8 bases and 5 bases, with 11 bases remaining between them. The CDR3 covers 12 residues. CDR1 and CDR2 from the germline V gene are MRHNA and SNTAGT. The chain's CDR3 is CASLKRRDTQYF. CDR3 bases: TGTGCCAGCCTTAAAAGGCGAGATACGCAGTATTTT.

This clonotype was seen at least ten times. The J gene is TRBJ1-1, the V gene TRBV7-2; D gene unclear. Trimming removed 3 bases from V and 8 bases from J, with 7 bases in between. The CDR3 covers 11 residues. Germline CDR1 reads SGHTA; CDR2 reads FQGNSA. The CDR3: CASSLSVEAFF. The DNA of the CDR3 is TGTGCCAGCAGCTTGAGTGTCGAAGCTTTCTTT.

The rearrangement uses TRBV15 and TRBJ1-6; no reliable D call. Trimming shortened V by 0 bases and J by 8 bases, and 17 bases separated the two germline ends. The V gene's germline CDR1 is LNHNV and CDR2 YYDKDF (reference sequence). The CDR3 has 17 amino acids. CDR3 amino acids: CATSRDPVGGRDSPLHF. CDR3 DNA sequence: TGTGCCACCAGCAGAGATCCGGTTGGAGGTCGGGATTCACCCCTCCACTTT. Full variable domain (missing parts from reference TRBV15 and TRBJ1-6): DAMVIQNPRYQVTQFGKPVTLSCSQTLNHNVMYWYQQKSSQAPKLLFHYYDKDFNNEADTPDNFQSRRPNTSFCFLDIRSPGLGDTAMYLCATSRDPVGGRDSPLHFGNGTRLTVT.

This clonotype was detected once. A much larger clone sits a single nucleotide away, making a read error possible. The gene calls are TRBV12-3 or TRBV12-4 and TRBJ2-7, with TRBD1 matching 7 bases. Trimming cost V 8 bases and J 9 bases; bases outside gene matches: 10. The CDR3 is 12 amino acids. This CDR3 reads CASPIGGLGQYF. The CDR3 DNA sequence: TGTGCCAGCCCAATAGGGGGCCTAGGGCAGTACTTC.

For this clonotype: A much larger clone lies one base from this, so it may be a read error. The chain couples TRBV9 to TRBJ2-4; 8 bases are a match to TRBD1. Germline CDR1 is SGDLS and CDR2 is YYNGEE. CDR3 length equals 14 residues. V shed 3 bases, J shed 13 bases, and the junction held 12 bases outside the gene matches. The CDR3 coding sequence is TGTGCCAGCAGCGCCGGGACAGGCAATGATGAGCAGTACTTC. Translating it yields CASSAGTGNDEQYF.

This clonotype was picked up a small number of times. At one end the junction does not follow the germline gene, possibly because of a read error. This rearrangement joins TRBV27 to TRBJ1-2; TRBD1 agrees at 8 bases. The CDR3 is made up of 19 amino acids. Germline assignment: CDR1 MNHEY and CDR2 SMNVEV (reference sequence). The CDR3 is CASSLSVTGQGTLNYGYTF. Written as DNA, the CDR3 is TGTGCCAGCAGTTTATCTGTCACCGGACAGGGCACCCTTAACTACGGCTACACCTTC.

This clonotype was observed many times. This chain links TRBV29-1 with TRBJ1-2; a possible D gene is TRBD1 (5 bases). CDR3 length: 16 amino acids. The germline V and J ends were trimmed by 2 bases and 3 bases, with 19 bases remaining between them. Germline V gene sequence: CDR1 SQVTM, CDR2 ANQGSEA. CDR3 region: CSVESLRGGRDYGYTF. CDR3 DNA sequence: TGCAGCGTTGAAAGTTTGAGGGGAGGACGTGACTATGGCTACACCTTC.

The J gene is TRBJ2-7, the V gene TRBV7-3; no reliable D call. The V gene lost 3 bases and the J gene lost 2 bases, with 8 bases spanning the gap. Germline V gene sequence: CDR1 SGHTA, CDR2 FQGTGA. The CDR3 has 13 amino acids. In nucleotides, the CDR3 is TGTGCCAGCAGCTTCGCAGCCACCTACGAGCAGTACTTC. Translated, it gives CASSFAATYEQYF.

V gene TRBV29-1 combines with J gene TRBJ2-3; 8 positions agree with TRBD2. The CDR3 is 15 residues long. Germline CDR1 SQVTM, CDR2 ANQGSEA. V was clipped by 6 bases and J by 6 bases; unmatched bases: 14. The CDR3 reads CSVAWTSRIPDTQYF. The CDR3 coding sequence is TGCAGCGTCGCCTGGACTAGCCGGATTCCCGATACGCAGTATTTT.

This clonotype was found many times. The DNA for the CDR3 is TGTGCCCTTCCCGGGACAAAACCGCCCCCCTACGAGCAGTACTTC. It encodes CALPGTKPPPYEQYF. The chain employs TRBV10-3 and TRBJ2-7; maybe TRBD1 (6 bases). V was clipped by 11 bases and J by 2 bases, with 22 bases between them. The CDR3 is 15 residues long. Germline values: CDR1 ENHRY, CDR2 SYGVKD.

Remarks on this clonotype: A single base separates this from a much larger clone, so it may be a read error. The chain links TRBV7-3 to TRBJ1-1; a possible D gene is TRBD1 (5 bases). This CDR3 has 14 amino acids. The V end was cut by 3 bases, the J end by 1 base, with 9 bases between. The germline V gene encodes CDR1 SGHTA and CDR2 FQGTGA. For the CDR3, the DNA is TGTGCCAGCAGCTTGGGAGGGGCGAACACTGAAGCTTTCTTT. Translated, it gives CASSLGGANTEAFF.

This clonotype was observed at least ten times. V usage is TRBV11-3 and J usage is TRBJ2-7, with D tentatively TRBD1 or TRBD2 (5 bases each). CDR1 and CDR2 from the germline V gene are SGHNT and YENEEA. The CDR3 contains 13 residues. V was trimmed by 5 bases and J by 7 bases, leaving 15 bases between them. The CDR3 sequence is CASSPGPSGEQYF. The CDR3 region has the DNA TGTGCCAGCAGCCCGGGACCAAGCGGTGAGCAGTACTTC.

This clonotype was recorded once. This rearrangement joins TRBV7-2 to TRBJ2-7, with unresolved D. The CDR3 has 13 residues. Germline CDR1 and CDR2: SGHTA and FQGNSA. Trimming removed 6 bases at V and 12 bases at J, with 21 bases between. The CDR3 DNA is TGTGCCAGCAGGAACAAGAAACCGTGGTGGGTGTACTTC. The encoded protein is CASRNKKPWWVYF.

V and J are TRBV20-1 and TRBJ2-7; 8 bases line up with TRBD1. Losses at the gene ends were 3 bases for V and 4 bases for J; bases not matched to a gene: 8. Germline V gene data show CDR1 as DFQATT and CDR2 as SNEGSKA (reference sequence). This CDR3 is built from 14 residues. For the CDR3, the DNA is TGCAGTGCTAGGGACAGGGACCGTCTTTACGAGCAGTACTTC. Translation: CSARDRDRLYEQYF.

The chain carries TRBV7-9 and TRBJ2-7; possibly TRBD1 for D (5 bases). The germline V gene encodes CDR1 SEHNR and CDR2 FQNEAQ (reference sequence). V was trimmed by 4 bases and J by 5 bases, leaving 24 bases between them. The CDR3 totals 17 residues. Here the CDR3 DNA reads TGTGCCAGCAGCTCGAGACCCCCGCAGGGATTTCACCACGAGCAGTACTTC. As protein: CASSSRPPQGFHHEQYF. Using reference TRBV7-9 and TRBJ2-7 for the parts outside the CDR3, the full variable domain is DTGVSQNPRHKITKRGQNVTFRCDPISEHNRLYWYRQTLGQGPEFLTYFQNEAQLEKSRLLSDRFSAERPKGSFSTLEIQRTEQGDSAMYLCASSSRPPQGFHHEQYFGPGTRLTVT.

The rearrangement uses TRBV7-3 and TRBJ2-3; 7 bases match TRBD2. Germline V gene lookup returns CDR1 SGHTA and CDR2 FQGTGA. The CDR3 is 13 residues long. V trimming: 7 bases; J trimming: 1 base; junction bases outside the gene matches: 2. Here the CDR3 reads CASNAGGTDTQYF. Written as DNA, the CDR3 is TGTGCCAGCAACGCGGGGGGCACAGATACGCAGTATTTT.

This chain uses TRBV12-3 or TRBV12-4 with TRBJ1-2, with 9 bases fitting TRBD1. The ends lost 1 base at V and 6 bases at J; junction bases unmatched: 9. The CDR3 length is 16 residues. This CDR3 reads CASSLVGTGSGDGYTF. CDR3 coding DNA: TGTGCCAGCAGTTTAGTTGGGACAGGGTCAGGTGATGGCTACACCTTC.

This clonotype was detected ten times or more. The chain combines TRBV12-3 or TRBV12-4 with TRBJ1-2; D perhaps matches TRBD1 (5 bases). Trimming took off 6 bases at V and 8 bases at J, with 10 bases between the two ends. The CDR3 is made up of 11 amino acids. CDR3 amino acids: CASSRQRGYTF. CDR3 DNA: TGTGCCAGCAGCAGACAGCGGGGCTACACCTTC.

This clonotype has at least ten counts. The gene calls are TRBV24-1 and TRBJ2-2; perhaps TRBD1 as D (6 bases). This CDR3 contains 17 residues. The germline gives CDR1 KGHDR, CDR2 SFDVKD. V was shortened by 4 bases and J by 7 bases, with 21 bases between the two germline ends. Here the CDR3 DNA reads TGTGCCACCAGTGACGCCCCCGTAGACAGGCACAACGGGGAGCTGTTTTTT. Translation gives CATSDAPVDRHNGELFF.

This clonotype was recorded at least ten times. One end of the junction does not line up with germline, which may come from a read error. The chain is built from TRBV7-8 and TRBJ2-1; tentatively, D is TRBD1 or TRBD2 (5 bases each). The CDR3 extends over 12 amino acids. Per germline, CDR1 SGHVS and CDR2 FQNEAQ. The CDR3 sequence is CASSLGMGPNLF. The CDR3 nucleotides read TGTGCCAGCAGCTTAGGTATGGGACCTAACCTCTTC.

In nucleotides, the CDR3 is TGTGCCACCAGCCGAGCTGGGGGATTGGGTGGCTACACCTTC. Protein: CATSRAGGLGGYTF. J is TRBJ1-2 and V is TRBV15; maybe TRBD1 (5 bases). CDR1 and CDR2 (germline): LNHNV, YYDKDF (reference sequence). This CDR3 comprises 14 residues. V gave up 5 bases and J gave up 7 bases, with 17 bases separating them. The complete variable domain, with remaining parts taken from reference TRBV15 and TRBJ1-2, reads DAMVIQNPRYQVTQFGKPVTLSCSQTLNHNVMYWYQQKSSQAPKLLFHYYDKDFNNEADTPDNFQSRRPNTSFCFLDIRSPGLGDTAMYLCATSRAGGLGGYTFGSGTRLTVV.

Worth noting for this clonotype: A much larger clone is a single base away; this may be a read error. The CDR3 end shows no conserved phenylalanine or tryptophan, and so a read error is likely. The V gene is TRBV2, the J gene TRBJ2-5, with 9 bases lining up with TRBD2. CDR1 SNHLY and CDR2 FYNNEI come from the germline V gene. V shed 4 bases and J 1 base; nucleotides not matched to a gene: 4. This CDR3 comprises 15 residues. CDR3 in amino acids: CASSGGGGGQETQYL. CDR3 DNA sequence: TGTGCCAGCAGTGGTGGCGGGGGGGGCCAAGAGACCCAGTACCTC.

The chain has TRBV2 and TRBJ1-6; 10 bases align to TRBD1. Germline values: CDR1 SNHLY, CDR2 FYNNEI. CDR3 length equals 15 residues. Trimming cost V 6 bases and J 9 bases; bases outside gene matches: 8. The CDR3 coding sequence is TGTGCCAGCAGACCGGGACAGGGGTTAATTTCACCCCTCCACTTT. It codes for CASRPGQGLISPLHF.

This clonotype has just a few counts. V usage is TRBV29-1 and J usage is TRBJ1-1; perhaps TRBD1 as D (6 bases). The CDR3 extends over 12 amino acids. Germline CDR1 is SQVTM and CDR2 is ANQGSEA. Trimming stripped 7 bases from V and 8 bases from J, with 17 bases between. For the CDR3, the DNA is TGCAGCGCGCCAATACAGGGCAGGGAAGCTTTCTTT. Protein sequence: CSAPIQGREAFF.

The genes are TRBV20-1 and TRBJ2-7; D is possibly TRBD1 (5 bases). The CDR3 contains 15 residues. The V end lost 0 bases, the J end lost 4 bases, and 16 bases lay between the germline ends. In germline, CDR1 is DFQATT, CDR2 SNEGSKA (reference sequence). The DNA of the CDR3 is TGCAGTGCTAGAGATCCTGCAGGGTTTGCGTACGAGCAGTACTTC. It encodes CSARDPAGFAYEQYF.